This TCR beta chain appears in the sequencing data of a study of T cells in Graves' hyperthyroidism and ophthalmopathy. From RNA transcripts, TCR beta CDR3 regions were amplified. Researchers ran a first-round RT-PCR on the TCR CDR3 using the HTBI primer set. TCRdb re-called the multiplex PCR reads with MiXCR, one entry per CDR3 protein. There are 90,000 to 120,000 distinct CDR3 sequences in the sample; roughly 15% occur only once, and around two fifths lies in the top ten. This clonotype was found many times. The CDR3 extends over 13 amino acids. V shed 2 bases and J shed 8 bases, with 8 bases lying between them. Germline V gives CDR1 SGDLS, CDR2 YYNGEE.

The specimen sequenced was blood. The gene calls are TRBV9 and TRBJ1-6; D unclear. This TCR came from a woman between 45 and 60 years old with Graves' hyperthyroidism. CDR3 in amino acids: CASSVVADSPLHF. CDR3 bases: TGTGCCAGCAGCGTCGTGGCAGATTCACCCCTCCACTTT.